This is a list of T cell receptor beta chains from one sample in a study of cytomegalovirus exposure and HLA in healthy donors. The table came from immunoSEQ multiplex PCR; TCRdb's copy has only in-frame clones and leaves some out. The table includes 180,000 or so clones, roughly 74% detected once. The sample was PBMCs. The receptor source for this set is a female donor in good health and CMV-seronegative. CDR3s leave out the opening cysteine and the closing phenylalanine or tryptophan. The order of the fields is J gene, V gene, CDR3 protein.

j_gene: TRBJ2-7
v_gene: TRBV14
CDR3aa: ASSQAITTYEQY

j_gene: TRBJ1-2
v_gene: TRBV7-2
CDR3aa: ASSPSRVNYT

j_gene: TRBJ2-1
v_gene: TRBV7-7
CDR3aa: ASSLGTSGSEQF

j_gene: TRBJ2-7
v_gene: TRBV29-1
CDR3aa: SVEGAGTGAYEQY

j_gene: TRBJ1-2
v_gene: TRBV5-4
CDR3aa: ASSWGRGLSNYGYT

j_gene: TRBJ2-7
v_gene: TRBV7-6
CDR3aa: AGSSTRGGAPYEQY

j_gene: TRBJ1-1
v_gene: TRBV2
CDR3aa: ASRNSLNTEAF

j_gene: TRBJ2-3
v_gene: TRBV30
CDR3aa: AWSRTVSTDTQY

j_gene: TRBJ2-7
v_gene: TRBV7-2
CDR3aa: ASSINVAGYEQY

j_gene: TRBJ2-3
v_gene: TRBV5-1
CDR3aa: ASSLQLVGVSSTDTQY

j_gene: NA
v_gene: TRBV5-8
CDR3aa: ASSRQGVLTYEQY

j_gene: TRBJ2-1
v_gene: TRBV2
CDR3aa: ASTLRGAGGIEQF